These 21 T cell receptor beta chains came from one sample sequenced in a study of read filtering for tumor transcriptome and immune sequencing. From around 0.4 ug of RNA, a library with molecular barcoded alpha/delta and beta/gamma adaptors was made. TCRdb re-called the reads with MiXCR, one entry per CDR3 protein. The sample shows over 50,000 distinct CDR3 sequences, roughly 19% of them seen only once. The sample comprised a population of CD138-negative cells sorted from bone marrow. The receptor source for this set is a donor aged 40 or older with multiple myeloma.

This clonotype showed up just once. Lacking the conserved final phenylalanine or tryptophan, this CDR3 likely reflects a read error. No DNA is shown, since the ends of the CDR3 on it are uncertain; the CDR3 is the one TCRdb lists. The chain has TRBV3-1 and TRBJ2-1. CDR1 and CDR2 (germline): LGHDT, YNNKEL (reference sequence). The CDR3 is 12 residues long, counting both termini. This CDR3 is CASSQDFHPLFL.

There are a few counts of this clonotype. The chain couples TRBV6-5 to TRBJ2-7; no reliable D call. There are 14 residues in the CDR3. V was clipped by 6 bases and J by 7 bases, with 19 bases between them. Germline V lookup: CDR1 MNHEY, CDR2 SVGAGI. Here the CDR3 reads CASSPNQVGMEQYF. CDR3 bases: TGTGCCAGCAGCCCGAACCAAGTTGGGATGGAGCAGTACTTC.

DNA for the CDR3: TGTGCCAGCAGCCCGCCGCGGGGGGGGCGCCAAGAGACCCAGTACTTC. This encodes CASSPPRGGRQETQYF. The rearrangement uses TRBV3-1 and TRBJ2-5; 9 bases map to TRBD2. Trimming cost V 4 bases and J 1 base; bases outside gene matches: 7. This CDR3 is built from 16 residues. Germline V lookup: CDR1 LGHDT, CDR2 YNNKEL (reference sequence).

Concerning this clonotype itself: This sequence may be a read error, since a much larger clone differs from it by one base. The V gene is TRBV20-1, the J gene TRBJ2-1; 10 bases map to TRBD2. The germline V gene has CDR1 DFQATT and CDR2 SNEGSKA (reference sequence). This CDR3 contains 16 residues. DNA of the CDR3: TGCAGTGCTAGGACACCGAGCGGGAGGGCCTACAATGAGGAGTTCTTC. This codes for CSARTPSGRAYNEEFF.

This clonotype was seen ten or more times. The chain combines TRBV7-9 with TRBJ2-3; 14 positions agree with TRBD2. J lost 2 bases, V lost 4 bases, and 11 bases had no gene match. The CDR3 has 19 residues. Germline CDR1 reads SEHNR; CDR2 reads FQNEAQ (reference sequence). In DNA form, the CDR3 reads TGTGCCAGCAGCTATCAAGCGGGACTAGCGGGGGCCAACACAGATACGCAGTATTTT. Amino acid sequence: CASSYQAGLAGANTDTQYF.

The sample holds many counts of this clonotype. The V call is TRBV20-1, the J call TRBJ2-5; 8 nucleotides line up with TRBD2. The CDR3 is 13 residues long. Germline V lookup: CDR1 DFQATT, CDR2 SNEGSKA (reference sequence). V trimming: 4 bases; J trimming: 2 bases; junction bases outside the gene matches: 3. In DNA, the CDR3 is TGCAGTGCTAAGGTAGCGGGGCAAGAGACCCAGTACTTC. Translation: CSAKVAGQETQYF.

Comment on this clonotype: Possible read error: a much larger clone is one base away. This chain uses TRBV10-3 with TRBJ1-1; the D gene is possibly TRBD1 (6 bases). The CDR3 is made up of 18 amino acids. V shed 6 bases and J shed 0 bases, with 23 bases lying between them. From germline, CDR1 is ENHRY and CDR2 SYGVKD. The CDR3 sequence is CAISDPTGKRGMNTEAFF. CDR3 bases: TGTGCCATCAGCGACCCAACAGGGAAAAGGGGCATGAACACTGAAGCTTTCTTT.

This clonotype is labeled medium-sized. Here the CDR3 reads CASSPLAGGFNEQFF. CDR3 nucleotides: TGTGCCAGCAGCCCTCTAGCGGGAGGGTTTAATGAGCAGTTCTTC. The V call is TRBV9, the J call TRBJ2-1; 12 nucleotides line up with TRBD2. In germline, CDR1 is SGDLS, CDR2 YYNGEE. The CDR3 has 15 residues. V shed 4 bases and J 7 bases; nucleotides not matched to a gene: 6.

There are many counts of this clonotype. The rearrangement links TRBV20-1 to TRBJ2-5, with D possibly TRBD2 on 5 matching bases. CDR3 length: 14 residues. The germline V gene has CDR1 DFQATT and CDR2 SNEGSKA (reference sequence). Trimming left V 6 bases short and J 2 bases short, with 16 bases between. CDR3 residues: CSALTQRRQETQYF. The CDR3, as DNA: TGCAGTGCACTGACCCAGCGGCGGCAAGAGACCCAGTACTTC.

V and J are TRBV30 and TRBJ1-1, with a weak D call TRBD1 (5 bases). The CDR3 sequence is 12 residues long. Germline CDR1 reads GTSNPN; CDR2 reads SVGIG (reference sequence). Trimming cost V 6 bases and J 10 bases, with 18 bases left between them. CDR3 sequence (DNA): TGTGCCTGCCGGGACGGAGGAACCGGAGCTTTCTTT. This translates into CACRDGGTGAFF.

This clonotype was seen many times. V gene TRBV11-2 combines with J gene TRBJ1-2, with TRBD1 identical over 9 bases. Germline values: CDR1 SGHAT, CDR2 FQNNGV. V lost 1 base to trimming and J lost 0 bases; unmatched junction nucleotides: 6. CDR3 length: 17 residues. In DNA, the CDR3 is TGTGCCAGCAGCTTAGTTTGGACAGGGGTCGCTAACTATGGCTACACCTTC. Its translation is CASSLVWTGVANYGYTF.

This clonotype was observed many times. The chain has TRBV20-1 and TRBJ1-1; no clear D. Germline-derived CDR1 and CDR2 are DFQATT and SNEGSKA (reference sequence). Trimming took off 4 bases at V and 3 bases at J, with 9 bases between the two ends. This CDR3 has 12 residues. CDR3 region: CSANRAYTEAFF. In DNA form, the CDR3 reads TGCAGTGCTAACAGAGCTTACACTGAAGCTTTCTTT.

At least ten counts were recorded for this clonotype. The J gene is TRBJ1-1, the V gene TRBV5-1, with 7 bases matching TRBD1. The V gene end was trimmed by 4 bases and the J gene end by 1 base; junction bases not matched to a gene: 4. This CDR3 comprises 14 residues. CDR1 and CDR2 (germline): SGHRS, YFSETQ. The CDR3 DNA reads as TGCGCCAGCAGCGGTAACAGGGGGAACACTGAAGCTTTCTTT. Translation gives CASSGNRGNTEAFF.

This clonotype was observed many times. The chain joins TRBV19 to TRBJ2-7; D uncertain. Trimming left V 5 bases short and J 0 bases short, with 8 bases between. CDR1 LNHDA and CDR2 SQIVND come from the germline V gene (reference sequence). The CDR3 extends over 13 amino acids. CDR3 loop: CASSPGNSYEQYF. The CDR3 DNA is TGTGCCAGTAGTCCGGGTAACTCCTACGAGCAGTACTTC.

This clonotype was seen a few times. The chain couples TRBV6-5 to TRBJ1-3; no reliable D call. Trimming cost V 6 bases and J 0 bases, with 9 bases left between them. CDR1 MNHEY and CDR2 SVGAGI come from the germline V gene. The CDR3 contains 14 residues. The chain's CDR3 is CASSFLASGNTIYF. The CDR3 coding sequence is TGTGCCAGCAGCTTCCTGGCCTCTGGAAACACCATATATTTT.

Remarks on this clonotype: A far larger clone is one base from this, pointing to a likely read error. The V and J genes are TRBV5-4 and TRBJ2-7; 8 nucleotides align to TRBD2. The V gene end was trimmed by 2 bases and the J gene end by 4 bases; junction bases not matched to a gene: 8. Germline CDR1 and CDR2: SGHNT and YYREEE (reference sequence). This CDR3 is 15 amino acids long. CDR3 sequence: CASSFVSGGRYEQYF. The DNA for the CDR3 is TGTGCCAGCAGCTTTGTTTCGGGGGGGCGGTACGAGCAGTACTTC.

Ten or more counts support this clonotype. The chain has TRBV4-1 and TRBJ1-4; no reliable D call. The CDR3 totals 11 residues. CDR1 and CDR2 from the germline V gene are MGHRA and YSYEKL. V gave up 3 bases and J gave up 8 bases, with 4 bases separating them. CDR3 loop: CASSHGEKLFF. CDR3 nucleotides: TGCGCCAGCAGCCATGGGGAAAAACTGTTTTTT.

This clonotype was found many times. This chain links TRBV28 with TRBJ2-3; D is ambiguous. The CDR3 contains 14 residues. With 7 bases removed from V and 2 bases from J, the gap between germline ends came to 13 bases. CDR1 MDHEN and CDR2 SYDVKM come from the germline V gene. CDR3 sequence: CASIPGRYTDTQYF. The CDR3 nucleotides read TGTGCCAGCATTCCGGGCCGGTACACAGATACGCAGTATTTT.

In its sample, this clonotype was seen once. A junction boundary mismatches the germline segment, possibly from a read error. This chain connects TRBV25-1 to TRBJ2-1; D ambiguous. This CDR3 is 11 amino acids long. The germline V gene has CDR1 MGHDK and CDR2 SYGVNS. CDR3 protein: CASRDYNEQFF. As DNA, the CDR3 is TGTGCCAGCCGTGATTACAATGAGCAGTTCTTC.

In its sample, this clonotype was seen many times. The chain combines TRBV20-1 with TRBJ2-1; perhaps TRBD2 as D (6 bases). V was shortened by 5 bases and J by 7 bases, with 21 bases between the two germline ends. This CDR3 region has 15 residues. CDR1 and CDR2 from the germline V gene are DFQATT and SNEGSKA (reference sequence). The CDR3 sequence is CSAAMTSGGGNEQFF. The CDR3 DNA is TGCAGTGCTGCAATGACTAGTGGGGGAGGTAATGAGCAGTTCTTC.

This clonotype was found many times. This rearrangement joins TRBV9 to TRBJ2-1; 8 positions agree with TRBD2. CDR1 and CDR2 from the germline V gene are SGDLS and YYNGEE. V shed 7 bases and J 10 bases; nucleotides not matched to a gene: 4. The CDR3 has 11 amino acids. The CDR3: CASGLAGEQFF. CDR3 nucleotides: TGTGCCAGCGGATTAGCGGGAGAGCAGTTCTTC.